What follows are 3 T cell receptor beta chains derived from one specimen sequenced in a study of tumor-infiltrating lymphocytes in localized non-small cell lung cancer. Sequencing was performed with immunoSEQ multiplex PCR; in TCRdb, only in-frame clones are kept and a portion is missing. The profile shows 12,000 or so clones, over 80% of them singletons. The material sequenced was lung tumor tissue. These receptors were obtained from a human donor with non-small cell lung cancer.

V and J are TRBV5-4 and TRBJ1-4; TRBD1 is a possible D gene (6 bases). There are 15 residues in the CDR3. V was pared by 4 bases and J by 0 bases, with 10 bases between. Germline V gene lookup returns CDR1 SGHNT and CDR2 YYREEE (reference sequence). The DNA of the CDR3 is TGTGCCAGCAGCAGGGACATCACAACTAATGAAAAACTGTTTTTT. Encoded protein: CASSRDITTNEKLFF. Full variable domain (missing parts from reference TRBV5-4 and TRBJ1-4): ETGVTQSPTHLIKTRGQQVTLRCSSQSGHNTVSWYQQALGQGPQFIFQYYREEENGRGNFPPRFSGLQFPNYSSELNVNALELDDSALYLCASSRDITTNEKLFFGSGTQLSVL.

The gene calls are TRBV28 and TRBJ2-7, with D possibly being TRBD1 (6 bases). The CDR3 covers 15 residues. Germline V lookup: CDR1 MDHEN, CDR2 SYDVKM. The V end was cut by 5 bases, the J end by 2 bases, with 16 bases between. For the CDR3, the DNA is TGTGCCAGCAGTCCTAGGACAGTCCTTGCCTACGAGCAGTACTTC. Translation: CASSPRTVLAYEQYF.

This clone was seen once. V is TRBV2 and J is TRBJ2-4; 8 bases agree with TRBD1. This CDR3 region has 14 residues. V lost 6 bases, J lost 7 bases, and 8 bases stayed unmatched. Germline CDR1 reads SNHLY; CDR2 reads FYNNEI. CDR3 sequence reads: CASRTGQGRNIQYF. In DNA form, the CDR3 reads TGTGCCAGCAGGACTGGACAGGGAAGGAACATTCAGTACTTC.